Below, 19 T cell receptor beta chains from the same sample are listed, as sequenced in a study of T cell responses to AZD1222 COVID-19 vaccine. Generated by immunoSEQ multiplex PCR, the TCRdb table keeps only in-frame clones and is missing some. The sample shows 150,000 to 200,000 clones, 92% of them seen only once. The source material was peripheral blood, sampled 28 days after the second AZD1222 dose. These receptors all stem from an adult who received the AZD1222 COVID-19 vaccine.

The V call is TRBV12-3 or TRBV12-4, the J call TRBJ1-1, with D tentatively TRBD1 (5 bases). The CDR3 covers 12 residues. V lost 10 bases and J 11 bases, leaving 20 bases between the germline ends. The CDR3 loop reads CATRIMGDSAFF. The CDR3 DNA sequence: TGTGCCACCCGGATCATGGGGGATTCGGCTTTCTTT.

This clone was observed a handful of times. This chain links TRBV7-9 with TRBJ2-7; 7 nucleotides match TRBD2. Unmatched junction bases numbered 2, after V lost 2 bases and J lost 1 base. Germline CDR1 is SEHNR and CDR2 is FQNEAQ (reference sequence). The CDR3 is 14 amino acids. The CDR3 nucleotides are TGTGCCAGCAGCTTAATCGGGGGGTCCTACGAGCAGTACTTC. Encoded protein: CASSLIGGSYEQYF.

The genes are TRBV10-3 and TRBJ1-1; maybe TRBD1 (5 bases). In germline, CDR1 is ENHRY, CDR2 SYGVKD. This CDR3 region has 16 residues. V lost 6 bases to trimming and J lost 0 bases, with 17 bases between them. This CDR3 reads CAIRQGSQYLNTEAFF. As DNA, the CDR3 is TGTGCCATCAGGCAGGGATCACAATACTTGAACACTGAAGCTTTCTTT.

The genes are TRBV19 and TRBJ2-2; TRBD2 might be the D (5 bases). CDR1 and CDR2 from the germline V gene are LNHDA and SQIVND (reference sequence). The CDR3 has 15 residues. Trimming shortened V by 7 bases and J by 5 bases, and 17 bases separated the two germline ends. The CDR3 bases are TGTGCCAGTACCCCCCGGGATAAGGGAACCGGGGAGCTGTTTTTT. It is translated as CASTPRDKGTGELFF.

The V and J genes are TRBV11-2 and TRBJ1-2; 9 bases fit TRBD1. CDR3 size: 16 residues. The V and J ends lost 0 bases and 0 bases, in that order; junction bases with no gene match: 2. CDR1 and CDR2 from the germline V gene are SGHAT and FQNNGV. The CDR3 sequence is CASSLDRTGANYGYTF. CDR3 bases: TGTGCCAGCAGCTTAGACCGGACAGGGGCTAACTATGGCTACACCTTC.

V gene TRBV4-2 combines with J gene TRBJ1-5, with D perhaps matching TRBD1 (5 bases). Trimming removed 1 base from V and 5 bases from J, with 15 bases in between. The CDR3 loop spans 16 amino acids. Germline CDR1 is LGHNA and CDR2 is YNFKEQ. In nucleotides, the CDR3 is TGTGCCAGCAGCCAAGTGTTCGGGACGGATTATCAGCCCCAGCATTTT. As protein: CASSQVFGTDYQPQHF.

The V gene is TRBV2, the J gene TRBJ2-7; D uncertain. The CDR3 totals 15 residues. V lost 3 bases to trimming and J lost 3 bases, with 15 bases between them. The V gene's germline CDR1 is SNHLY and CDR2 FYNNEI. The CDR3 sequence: CASSDTRVQNYEQYF. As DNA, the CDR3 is TGTGCCAGCAGTGACACCCGGGTCCAAAACTACGAGCAGTACTTC.

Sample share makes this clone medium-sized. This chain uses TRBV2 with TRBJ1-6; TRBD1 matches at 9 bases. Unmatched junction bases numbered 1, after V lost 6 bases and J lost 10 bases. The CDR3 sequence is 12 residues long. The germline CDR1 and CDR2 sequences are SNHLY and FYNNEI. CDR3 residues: CASRGTGSPLHF. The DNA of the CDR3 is TGTGCCAGCAGGGGGACAGGGTCACCCCTCCACTTT.

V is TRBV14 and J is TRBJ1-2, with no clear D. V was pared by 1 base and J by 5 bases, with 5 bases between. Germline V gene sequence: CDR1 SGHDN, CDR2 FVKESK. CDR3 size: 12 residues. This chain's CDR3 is CASSQGDYGYTF. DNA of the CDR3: TGTGCCAGCAGCCAAGGAGATTATGGCTACACCTTC.

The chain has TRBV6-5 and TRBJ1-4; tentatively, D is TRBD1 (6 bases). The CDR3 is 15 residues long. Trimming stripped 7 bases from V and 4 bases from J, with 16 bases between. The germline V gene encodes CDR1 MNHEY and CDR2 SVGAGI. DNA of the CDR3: TGTGCCAGCACCTGGGCGGGGGCTAGTAATGAAAAACTGTTTTTT. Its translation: CASTWAGASNEKLFF.

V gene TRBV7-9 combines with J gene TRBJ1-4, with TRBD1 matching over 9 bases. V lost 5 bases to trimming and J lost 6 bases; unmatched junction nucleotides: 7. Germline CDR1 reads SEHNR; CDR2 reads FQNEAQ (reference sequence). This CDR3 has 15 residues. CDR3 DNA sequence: TGTGCCAGCAGCCCGGGGGACAGGGTATATGAAAAACTGTTTTTT. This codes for CASSPGDRVYEKLFF.

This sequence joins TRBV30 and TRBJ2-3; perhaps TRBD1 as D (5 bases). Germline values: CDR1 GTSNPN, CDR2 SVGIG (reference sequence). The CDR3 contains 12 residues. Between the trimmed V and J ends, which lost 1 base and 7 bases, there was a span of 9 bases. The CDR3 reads CAWSGQGHTQYF. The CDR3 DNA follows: TGTGCCTGGAGTGGGCAGGGTCATACGCAGTATTTT.

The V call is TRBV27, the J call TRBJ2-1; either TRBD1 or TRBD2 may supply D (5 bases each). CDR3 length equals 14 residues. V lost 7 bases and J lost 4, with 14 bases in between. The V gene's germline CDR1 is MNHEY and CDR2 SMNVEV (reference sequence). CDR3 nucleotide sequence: TGTGCCAGCAAACGGGACGGAGGTTACAATGAGCAGTTCTTC. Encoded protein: CASKRDGGYNEQFF.

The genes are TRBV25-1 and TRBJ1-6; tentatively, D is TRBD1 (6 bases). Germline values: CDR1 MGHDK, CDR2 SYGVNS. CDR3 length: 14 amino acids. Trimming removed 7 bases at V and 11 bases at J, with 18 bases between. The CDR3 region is CASNRNLQGAPLHF. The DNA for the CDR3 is TGTGCCAGCAATCGAAATTTACAGGGCGCACCCCTCCACTTT.

In DNA, the CDR3 is TGTGCCAGCAGTCTGGGGACAGGCGGCAACACTGAAGCTTTCTTT. Amino acids: CASSLGTGGNTEAFF. The gene calls are TRBV6-5 and TRBJ1-1; TRBD1 matches at 8 bases. The ends lost 5 bases at V and 2 bases at J; junction bases unmatched: 7. This CDR3 spans 15 amino acids. Germline CDR1 and CDR2: MNHEY and SVGAGI.

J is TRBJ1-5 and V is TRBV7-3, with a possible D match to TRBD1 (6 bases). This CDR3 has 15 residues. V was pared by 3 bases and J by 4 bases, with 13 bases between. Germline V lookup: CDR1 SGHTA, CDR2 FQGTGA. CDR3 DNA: TGTGCCAGCAGCTTTCGGACAGATTCTAATCAGCCCCAGCATTTT. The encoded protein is CASSFRTDSNQPQHF. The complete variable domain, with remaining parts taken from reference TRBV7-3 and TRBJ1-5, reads GAGVSQTPSNKVTEKGKYVELRCDPISGHTALYWYRQSLGQGPEFLIYFQGTGAADDSGLPNDRFFAVRPEGSVSTLKIQRTERGDSAVYLCASSFRTDSNQPQHFGDGTRLSIL.

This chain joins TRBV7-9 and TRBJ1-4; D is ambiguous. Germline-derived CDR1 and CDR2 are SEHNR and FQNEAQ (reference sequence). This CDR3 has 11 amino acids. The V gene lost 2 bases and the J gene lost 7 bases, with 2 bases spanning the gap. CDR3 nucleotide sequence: TGTGCCAGCAGCTTACGTGAAAAACTGTTTTTT. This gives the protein CASSLREKLFF.

CDR3 bases: TGTGCCAGCAGCGAGGGGACAGCATACAATGAGCAGTTCTTC. Its protein product is CASSEGTAYNEQFF. The J gene is TRBJ2-1, the V gene TRBV9; 7 bases line up with TRBD1. Germline CDR1 SGDLS, CDR2 YYNGEE. V lost 3 bases and J lost 4; bases outside the gene matches: 4. This CDR3 has 14 amino acids.

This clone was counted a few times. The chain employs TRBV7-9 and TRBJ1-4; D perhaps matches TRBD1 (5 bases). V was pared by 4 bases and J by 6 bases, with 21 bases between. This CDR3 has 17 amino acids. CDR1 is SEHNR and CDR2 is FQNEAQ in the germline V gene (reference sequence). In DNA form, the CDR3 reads TGTGCCAGCAGCTCCGGGACCGCAGGTCCCGGGGATGAAAAACTGTTTTTT. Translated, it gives CASSSGTAGPGDEKLFF.